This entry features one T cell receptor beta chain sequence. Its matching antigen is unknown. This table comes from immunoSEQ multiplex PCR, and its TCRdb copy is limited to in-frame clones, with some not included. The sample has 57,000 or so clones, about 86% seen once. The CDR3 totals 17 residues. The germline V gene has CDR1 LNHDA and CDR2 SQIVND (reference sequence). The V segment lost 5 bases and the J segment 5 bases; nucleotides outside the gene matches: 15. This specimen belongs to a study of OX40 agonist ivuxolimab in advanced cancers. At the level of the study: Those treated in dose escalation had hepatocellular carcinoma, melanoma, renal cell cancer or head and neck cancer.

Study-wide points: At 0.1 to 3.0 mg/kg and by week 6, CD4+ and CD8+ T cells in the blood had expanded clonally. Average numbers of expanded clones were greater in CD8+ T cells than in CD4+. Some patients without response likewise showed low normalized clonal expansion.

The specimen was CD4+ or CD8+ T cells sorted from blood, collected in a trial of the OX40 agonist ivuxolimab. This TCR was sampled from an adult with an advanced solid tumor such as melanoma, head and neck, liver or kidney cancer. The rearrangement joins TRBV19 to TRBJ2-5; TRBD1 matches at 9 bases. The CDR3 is CASSLHRQGGAGETQYF. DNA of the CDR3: TGTGCCAGTAGTCTACACCGACAGGGGGGGGCAGGTGAGACCCAGTACTTC.